This T cell receptor (beta chain) comes out of a study of cytomegalovirus exposure and HLA in healthy donors. Study overall: Among around 180 million T cells, an earlier analysis found around 100 million unique TCR beta sequences.

PCR amplification relied on 60 Vbeta primers (plus 13 Jbeta primers). The method was immunoSEQ multiplex PCR; TCRdb's version includes in-frame clones alone and lacks a portion of them. In the table there are approximately 190,000 clones, 84% of which are singletons. Study findings and constraints: Per a later analysis, HLA-associated TCR beta chains showed more clonal expansion than other, equally common TCR beta chains.

V was pared by 4 bases and J by 4 bases, with 7 bases of the junction left unmatched. The CDR3 consists of 14 residues. In germline, CDR1 is SGDLS, CDR2 YYNGEE. This clone was picked up a small number of times. The antigen is unknown. Sequenced input: PBMCs. The V and J genes are TRBV9 and TRBJ1-2; 7 bases match TRBD1. The sequence derives from a woman aged 45-59 years in good health and CMV-seropositive. Written as DNA, the CDR3 is TGTGCCAGCAGCCCCTGGAACAGGGGCTATGGCTACACCTTC. This translates into CASSPWNRGYGYTF.